Reported below is one T cell receptor (beta chain). Its target is not known. The study amplified TCR beta CDR3 regions using RNA transcripts. RT-PCR with HTBI primers came first, then second-round multiplex PCR. TCRdb analysed the multiplex PCR reads with MiXCR anew, one entry per CDR3 protein. The table shows about 700,000 distinct CDR3 sequences, with around 40% occurring only once. Germline V gene data show CDR1 as LNHDA and CDR2 as SQIVND (reference sequence). V was clipped by 4 bases and J by 2 bases, with 17 bases between them. The CDR3 is 16 residues long. This entry comes from a study of Graves' ophthalmopathy and Graves' hyperthyroidism. General study findings and limits: For predicting ophthalmopathy progression, the model had about 71% sensitivity and 72% to 75% specificity.

The material sequenced was peripheral blood. This chain joins TRBV19 and TRBJ2-5; D gene unclear. The clonotype was recovered from an adult man with Graves' ophthalmopathy. The CDR3 region has the DNA TGTGCCAGTAGTAGCATTGCACTCTGGGGACAAGAGACCCAGTACTTC. Translated, it gives CASSSIALWGQETQYF. The full variable domain, in which reference TRBV19 and TRBJ2-5 provide the parts outside the CDR3, is DGGITQSPKYLFRKEGQNVTLSCEQNLNHDAMYWYRQDPGQGLRLIYYSQIVNDFQKGDIAEGYSVSREKKESFPLTVTSAQKNPTAFYLCASSSIALWGQETQYFGPGTRLLVL.